Shown below are 8 T cell receptor beta chains from a single sample sequenced in a study of shared clonotypes between healthy human individuals (dated by TCRdb to 2018 to 2020). The protocol used for the library was the immunoSEQ multiplex PCR assay. This is the immuneACCESS table as TCRdb keeps it, with only in-frame sequences that have V and J called. A part of the clones is gone; compared with another copy, unresolved V genes explain less than half, and the rest is unexplained. The sample table lists around 2,000,000 clones, approximately 94% of them with a count of one. The ten largest make up roughly 1% of the sample. CD8 naive samples consisted of CD45RO-negative cells that were positively selected for CCR7, yielding a CD45RA+CCR7+ population without TemRA cells. Sequencing was performed on naive CD8+ T cells sorted from blood. What this sample's cell subset or site label stands for: CD45RA+CCR7+. These receptors originate from a man younger than 30 in good health.

V usage is TRBV28 and J usage is TRBJ2-4, with D maybe TRBD2 (5 bases). The germline V gene encodes CDR1 MDHEN and CDR2 SYDVKM. This CDR3 has 15 amino acids. Trimming left V 3 bases short and J 7 bases short, with 16 bases between. CDR3: CASSLGVEGMNIQYF. The CDR3 nucleotides read TGTGCCAGCAGTTTGGGAGTCGAGGGAATGAACATTCAGTACTTC.

J is TRBJ2-3 and V is TRBV10-3, with no clear D. The CDR3 extends over 14 amino acids. V lost 3 bases to trimming and J lost 2 bases, with 9 bases between them. The germline gives CDR1 ENHRY, CDR2 SYGVKD. The CDR3 nucleotides are TGTGCCATCAGTGAAGCTGTTAACACAGATACGCAGTATTTT. It yields the protein CAISEAVNTDTQYF.

About this clone: The sample carries other DNA sequences with the same CDR3. The V call is TRBV27, the J call TRBJ1-1; TRBD1 agrees at 7 bases. This CDR3 is 16 amino acids long. Germline trimming cut 0 bases from V and 1 base from J; bases unmatched to any gene: 5. The germline V gene has CDR1 MNHEY and CDR2 SMNVEV (reference sequence). The CDR3 DNA follows: TGTGCCAGCAGTTTATCCCCCGGGACAGCGAACACTGAAGCTTTCTTT. Amino acid sequence: CASSLSPGTANTEAFF.

There are a few counts of this clone. The chain is built from TRBV27 and TRBJ2-7; no definite D call. Trimming took off 3 bases at V and 2 bases at J, with 5 bases between the two ends. Germline assignment: CDR1 MNHEY and CDR2 SMNVEV (reference sequence). CDR3 length: 12 amino acids. CDR3 DNA sequence: TGTGCCAGCAGTTTCTCCCCCTACGAGCAGTACTTC. This translates into CASSFSPYEQYF.

The chain joins TRBV28 to TRBJ2-1; tentatively, D is TRBD1 (5 bases). Germline-derived CDR1 and CDR2 are MDHEN and SYDVKM. The CDR3 is made up of 15 amino acids. V was cut by 5 bases and J by 4 bases, with 15 bases left in between. CDR3 amino acids: CASSPSRGVYNEQFF. CDR3 bases: TGTGCCAGCAGTCCCTCAAGGGGCGTTTACAATGAGCAGTTCTTC.

The chain joins TRBV27 to TRBJ2-7; 8 positions agree with TRBD2. Germline values: CDR1 MNHEY, CDR2 SMNVEV (reference sequence). The V gene end was trimmed by 4 bases and the J gene end by 9 bases; junction bases not matched to a gene: 14. This CDR3 is 15 amino acids long. The CDR3 region has the DNA TGTGCCAGCAGTTCCTTAGCGGGATACCCTACGACGCAGTACTTC. It is translated as CASSSLAGYPTTQYF.

The chain links TRBV14 to TRBJ2-7; 13 bases agree with TRBD2. The J segment lost 4 bases and the V segment lost 2 bases, leaving 5 bases of the junction unmatched. Germline values: CDR1 SGHDN, CDR2 FVKESK. The CDR3 has 16 residues. Written as DNA, the CDR3 is TGTGCCAGCAGCCAAAGGACTAGCGGGAGCATTTACGAGCAGTACTTC. Residues: CASSQRTSGSIYEQYF.

Points on this clone: Other DNA sequences from this sample encode an identical CDR3 as well. This chain connects TRBV6-5 to TRBJ2-1; the D gene is possibly TRBD1 (5 bases). This CDR3 comprises 14 residues. Trimming shortened V by 2 bases and J by 3 bases, and 8 bases separated the two germline ends. The germline V gene encodes CDR1 MNHEY and CDR2 SVGAGI. The CDR3 bases are TGTGCCAGCAGTTACACCGACAGCTACAATGAGCAGTTCTTC. Amino acid sequence: CASSYTDSYNEQFF.